This is a list of T cell receptor beta chains from one sample in a study of cytomegalovirus exposure and HLA in healthy donors. The assay was immunoSEQ multiplex PCR, and TCRdb's table has in-frame clones only and misses some. This sample has 150,000 to 200,000 clones, with 86% found just once. Sequenced sample: PBMCs. These receptors were collected from a woman aged 30 to 39 in good health and CMV-seronegative. Both conserved end residues are part of each CDR3. A D gene is named only where the DNA matches it firmly. Rows give clone size only sometimes, using once, few, many, or a class for an expanded clone.

clone_size: -
d_call: TRBD2
v_call: TRBV29-1
j_call: TRBJ2-3
cdr3_nt: TGCAGCGTAATAGAAAGCGGGAGGTTTACGGATACGCAGTATTTT
cdr3_aa: CSVIESGRFTDTQYF

clone_size: -
d_call: TRBD1
v_call: TRBV4-1
j_call: TRBJ1-5
cdr3_nt: TGCGCCAGCAGCCATCACGACAGGGGCAATCAGCCCCAGCATTTT
cdr3_aa: CASSHHDRGNQPQHF

clone_size: -
d_call: -
v_call: TRBV9
j_call: TRBJ2-3
cdr3_nt: TGTGCCAGCAGCCTCGGGGGTGTATCAGATACGCAGTATTTT
cdr3_aa: CASSLGGVSDTQYF

clone_size: -
d_call: TRBD2
v_call: TRBV6-4
j_call: TRBJ2-1
cdr3_nt: TGTGCCAGCAGTGACAAGTCGGCGGGGGACCCAGCCCGCTACAATGAGCAGTTCTTC
cdr3_aa: CASSDKSAGDPARYNEQFF

clone_size: -
d_call: -
v_call: TRBV7-6
j_call: TRBJ1-1
cdr3_nt: TGTGCCAGCAGCACCCGGGACGGGAACACTGAAGCTTTCTTT
cdr3_aa: CASSTRDGNTEAFF

clone_size: -
d_call: -
v_call: TRBV9
j_call: TRBJ2-7
cdr3_nt: TGTGCCAGCAGCCCCTCAGGAATCGAGCAGTACTTC
cdr3_aa: CASSPSGIEQYF

clone_size: few
d_call: -
v_call: TRBV27
j_call: TRBJ1-6
cdr3_nt: TGTGCCAGCAGTTCCGGCGCCCCACCCCTCCACTTT
cdr3_aa: CASSSGAPPLHF

clone_size: -
d_call: -
v_call: TRBV5-5
j_call: TRBJ1-1
cdr3_nt: TGTGCCAGCAGCTGGTGGTTAGACACTGAAGCTTTCTTT
cdr3_aa: CASSWWLDTEAFF

clone_size: -
d_call: -
v_call: TRBV27
j_call: TRBJ2-1
cdr3_nt: TGTGCCAGCAGTTTTATCGCAGGGGCAGCCTACAATGAGCAGTTCTTC
cdr3_aa: CASSFIAGAAYNEQFF

clone_size: -
d_call: -
v_call: TRBV14
j_call: TRBJ2-3
cdr3_nt: TGTGCCAGCAGCCCCATCCGACTGAGCACAGATACGCAGTATTTT
cdr3_aa: CASSPIRLSTDTQYF

clone_size: -
d_call: -
v_call: TRBV5-6
j_call: TRBJ2-7
cdr3_nt: TGTGCCAGCAGCTTGAATCCTCCCGAGTACGAGCAGTACTTC
cdr3_aa: CASSLNPPEYEQYF

clone_size: -
d_call: -
v_call: TRBV18
j_call: TRBJ1-1
cdr3_nt: TGTGCCAGCTCACACCCTGGGACTGAAGCTTTCTTT
cdr3_aa: CASSHPGTEAFF

clone_size: few
d_call: -
v_call: TRBV7-2
j_call: TRBJ2-5
cdr3_nt: TGTGCCAGCAGCCCACAGGGTTCAGAGACCCAGTACTTC
cdr3_aa: CASSPQGSETQYF

clone_size: -
d_call: -
v_call: TRBV6-5
j_call: TRBJ2-3
cdr3_nt: TGTGCCAGCAGTTACGAGGTGGGAAGAACAGATACGCAGTATTTT
cdr3_aa: CASSYEVGRTDTQYF

clone_size: -
d_call: -
v_call: TRBV27
j_call: TRBJ2-6
cdr3_nt: TGTGCCAGCAGTTTGGGTGGGGCCAACGTCCTGACTTTC
cdr3_aa: CASSLGGANVLTF

clone_size: few
d_call: -
v_call: TRBV7-5
j_call: TRBJ1-1
cdr3_nt: TGTGCCAGAAGCCGCCGGACAGGGCGGGCTGAAGCTTTCTTT
cdr3_aa: CARSRRTGRAEAFF

clone_size: -
d_call: -
v_call: TRBV6-1
j_call: TRBJ2-1
cdr3_nt: TGTGCCAGCAGTGAACGCGGATACTACAATGAGCAGTTCTTC
cdr3_aa: CASSERGYYNEQFF

clone_size: -
d_call: -
v_call: TRBV2
j_call: TRBJ1-1
cdr3_nt: TGTGCCAGCAGTGTCGACCCCGGTGGGGTGGCTTTCTTT
cdr3_aa: CASSVDPGGVAFF